This T cell receptor (beta chain) was obtained from a study of shared clonotypes between healthy human individuals. Study findings and constraints: Tissues were not sampled, only blood, and their repertoires likely differ.

The germline V gene encodes CDR1 SGDLS and CDR2 YYNGEE. The CDR3 runs 14 residues. Trimming cost V 4 bases and J 3 bases, with 14 bases left between them. Terminally differentiated effector memory CD45RA+ cells were excluded by CCR7 positive selection of CD45RO-negative cells. The assay was immunoSEQ multiplex PCR, and TCRdb's table has in-frame clones only and misses some. The table records about 1.9 million clones, roughly 95% of them present only once. Concerning this clone: Its antigen is currently unknown.

The V call is TRBV9, the J call TRBJ2-7; the D call may be TRBD1 or TRBD2 (6 bases each). The clonotype was recovered from a man younger than 30 in good health. Some clones in this sample may be carry-over from other donors' samples. The specimen sequenced was naive CD8+ T cells from PBMCs. CDR3 region: CASSPVGGDYEQYF. The CDR3, as DNA: TGTGCCAGCAGCCCAGTCGGGGGCGACTACGAGCAGTACTTC.